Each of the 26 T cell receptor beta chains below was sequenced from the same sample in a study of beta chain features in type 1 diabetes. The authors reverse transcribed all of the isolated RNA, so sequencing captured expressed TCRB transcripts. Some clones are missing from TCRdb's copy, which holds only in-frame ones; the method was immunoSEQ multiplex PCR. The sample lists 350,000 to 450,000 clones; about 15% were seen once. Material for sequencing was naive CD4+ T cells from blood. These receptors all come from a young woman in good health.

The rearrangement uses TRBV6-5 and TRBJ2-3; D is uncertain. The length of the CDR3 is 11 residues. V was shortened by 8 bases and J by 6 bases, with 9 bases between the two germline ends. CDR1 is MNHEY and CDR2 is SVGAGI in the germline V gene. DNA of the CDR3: TGTGCCAGCGGGCGATTTGATACGCAGTATTTT. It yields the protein CASGRFDTQYF.

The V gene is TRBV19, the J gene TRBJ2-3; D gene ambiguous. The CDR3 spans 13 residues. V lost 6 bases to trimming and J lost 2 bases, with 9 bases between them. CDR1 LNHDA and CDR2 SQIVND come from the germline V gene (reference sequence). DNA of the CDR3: TGTGCCAGTAGGGTGGAGTCCACAGATACGCAGTATTTT. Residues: CASRVESTDTQYF.

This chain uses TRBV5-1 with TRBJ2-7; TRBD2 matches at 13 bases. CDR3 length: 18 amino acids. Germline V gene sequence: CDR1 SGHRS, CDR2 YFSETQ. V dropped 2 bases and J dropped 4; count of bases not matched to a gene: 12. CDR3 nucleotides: TGCGCCAGCAGCTTCAACAAGGGACTAGCGGGACCTGGTTACGAGCAGTACTTC. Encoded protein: CASSFNKGLAGPGYEQYF. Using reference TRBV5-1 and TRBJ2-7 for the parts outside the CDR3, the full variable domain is KAGVTQTPRYLIKTRGQQVTLSCSPISGHRSVSWYQQTPGQGLQFLFEYFSETQRNKGNFPGRFSGRQFSNSRSEMNVSTLELGDSALYLCASSFNKGLAGPGYEQYFGPGTRLTVT.

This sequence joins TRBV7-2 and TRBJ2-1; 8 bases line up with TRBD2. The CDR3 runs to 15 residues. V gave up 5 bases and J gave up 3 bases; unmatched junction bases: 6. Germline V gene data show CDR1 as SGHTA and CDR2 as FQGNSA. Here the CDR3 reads CASSRLANNYNEQFF. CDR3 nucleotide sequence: TGTGCCAGCAGCCGACTAGCGAATAACTACAATGAGCAGTTCTTC.

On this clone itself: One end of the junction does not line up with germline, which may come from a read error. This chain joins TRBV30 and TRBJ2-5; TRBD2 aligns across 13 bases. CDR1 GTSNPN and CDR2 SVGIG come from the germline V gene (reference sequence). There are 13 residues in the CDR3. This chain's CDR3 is CAWSPLGLAGLNF. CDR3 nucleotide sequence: TGTGCCTGGAGTCCTTTGGGACTAGCGGGATTAAACTTC.

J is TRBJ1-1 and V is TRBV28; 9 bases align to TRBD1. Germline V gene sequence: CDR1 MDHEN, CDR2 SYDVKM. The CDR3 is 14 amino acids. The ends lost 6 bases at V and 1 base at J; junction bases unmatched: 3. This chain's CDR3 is CASRPGQGNTEAFF. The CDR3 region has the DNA TGTGCCAGCAGGCCGGGACAGGGGAACACTGAAGCTTTCTTT. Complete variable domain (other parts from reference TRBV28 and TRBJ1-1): DVKVTQSSRYLVKRTGEKVFLECVQDMDHENMFWYRQDPGLGLRLIYFSYDVKMKEKGDIPEGYSVSREKKERFSLILESASTNQTSMYLCASRPGQGNTEAFFGQGTRLTVV.

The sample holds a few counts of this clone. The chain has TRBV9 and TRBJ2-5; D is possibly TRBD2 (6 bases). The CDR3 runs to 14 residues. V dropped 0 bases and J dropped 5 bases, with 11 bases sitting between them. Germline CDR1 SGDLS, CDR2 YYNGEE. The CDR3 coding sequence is TGTGCCAGCAGCGTAGTGGAGGGCTGGGAGACCCAGTACTTC. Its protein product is CASSVVEGWETQYF.

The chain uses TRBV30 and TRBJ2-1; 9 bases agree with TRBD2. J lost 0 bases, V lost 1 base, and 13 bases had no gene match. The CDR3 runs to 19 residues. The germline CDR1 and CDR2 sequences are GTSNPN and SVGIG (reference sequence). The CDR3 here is CAWSGYGTSQPSSYNEQFF. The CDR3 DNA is TGTGCCTGGAGTGGGTACGGGACTAGCCAACCGAGCTCCTACAATGAGCAGTTCTTC.

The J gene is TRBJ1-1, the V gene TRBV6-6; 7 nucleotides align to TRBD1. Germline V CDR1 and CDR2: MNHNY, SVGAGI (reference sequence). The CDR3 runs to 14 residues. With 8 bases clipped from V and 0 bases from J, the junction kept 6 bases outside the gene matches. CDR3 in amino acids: CASSRGQLNTEAFF. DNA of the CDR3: TGTGCCAGCTCTAGGGGGCAGTTGAACACTGAAGCTTTCTTT.

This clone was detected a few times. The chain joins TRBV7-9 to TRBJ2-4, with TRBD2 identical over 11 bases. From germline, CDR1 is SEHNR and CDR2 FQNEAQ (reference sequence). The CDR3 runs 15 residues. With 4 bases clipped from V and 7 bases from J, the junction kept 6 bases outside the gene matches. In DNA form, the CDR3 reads TGTGCCAGCAGCTACTTAGCGGGAGGGAACAACATTCAGTACTTC. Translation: CASSYLAGGNNIQYF.

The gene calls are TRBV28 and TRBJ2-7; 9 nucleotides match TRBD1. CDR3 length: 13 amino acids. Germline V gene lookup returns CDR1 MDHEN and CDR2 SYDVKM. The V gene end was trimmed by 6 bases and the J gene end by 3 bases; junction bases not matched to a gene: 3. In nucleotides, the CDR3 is TGTGCCAGCAGCAGGACAGGGGACTACGAGCAGTACTTC. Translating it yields CASSRTGDYEQYF.

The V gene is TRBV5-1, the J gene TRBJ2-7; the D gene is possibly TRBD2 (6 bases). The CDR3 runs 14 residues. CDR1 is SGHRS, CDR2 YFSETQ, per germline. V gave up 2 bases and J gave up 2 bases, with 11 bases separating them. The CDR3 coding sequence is TGCGCCAGCAGCTTCCGGGAGCCGACCTACGAGCAGTACTTC. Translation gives CASSFREPTYEQYF.

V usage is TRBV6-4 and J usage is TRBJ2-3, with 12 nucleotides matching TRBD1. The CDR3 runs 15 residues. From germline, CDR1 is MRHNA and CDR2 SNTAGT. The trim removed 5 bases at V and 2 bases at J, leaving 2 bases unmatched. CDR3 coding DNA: TGTGCCAGCAGTCCGGGACAGGGGGCCACAGATACGCAGTATTTT. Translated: CASSPGQGATDTQYF.

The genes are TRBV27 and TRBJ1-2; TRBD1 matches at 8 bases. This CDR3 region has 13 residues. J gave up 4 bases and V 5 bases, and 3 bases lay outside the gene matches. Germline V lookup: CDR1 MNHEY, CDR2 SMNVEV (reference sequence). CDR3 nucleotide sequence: TGTGCCAGCAGTCCGACAGGGGCCTATGGCTACACCTTC. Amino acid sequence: CASSPTGAYGYTF.

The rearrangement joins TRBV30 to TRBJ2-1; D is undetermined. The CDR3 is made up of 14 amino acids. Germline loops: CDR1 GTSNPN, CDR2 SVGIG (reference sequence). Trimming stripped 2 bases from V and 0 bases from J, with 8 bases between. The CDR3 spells CAWSKESSYNEQFF. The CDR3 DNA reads TGTGCCTGGAGTAAGGAGAGCTCCTACAATGAGCAGTTCTTC.

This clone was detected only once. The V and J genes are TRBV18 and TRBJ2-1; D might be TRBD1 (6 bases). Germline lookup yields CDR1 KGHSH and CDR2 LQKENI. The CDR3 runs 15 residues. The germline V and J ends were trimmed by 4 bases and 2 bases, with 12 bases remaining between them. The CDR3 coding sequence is TGTGCCAGCTCACAGGGGGTACTCCCCTACAATGAGCAGTTCTTC. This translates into CASSQGVLPYNEQFF. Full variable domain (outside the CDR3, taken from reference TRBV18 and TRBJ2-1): NAGVMQNPRHLVRRRGQEARLRCSPMKGHSHVYWYRQLPEEGLKFMVYLQKENIIDESGMPKERFSAEFPKEGPSILRIQQVVRGDSAAYFCASSQGVLPYNEQFFGPGTRLTVL.

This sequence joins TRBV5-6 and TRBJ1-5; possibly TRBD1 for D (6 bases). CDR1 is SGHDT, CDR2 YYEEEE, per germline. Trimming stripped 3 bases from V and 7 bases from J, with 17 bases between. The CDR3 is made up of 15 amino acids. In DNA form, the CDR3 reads TGTGCCAGCAGCTATGGGGAGGGAGGGGGGCAGCCCCAGCATTTT. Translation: CASSYGEGGGQPQHF. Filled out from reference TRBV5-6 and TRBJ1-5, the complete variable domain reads DAGVTQSPTHLIKTRGQQVTLRCSPKSGHDTVSWYQQALGQGPQFIFQYYEEEERQRGNFPDRFSGHQFPNYSSELNVNALLLGDSALYLCASSYGEGGGQPQHFGDGTRLSIL.

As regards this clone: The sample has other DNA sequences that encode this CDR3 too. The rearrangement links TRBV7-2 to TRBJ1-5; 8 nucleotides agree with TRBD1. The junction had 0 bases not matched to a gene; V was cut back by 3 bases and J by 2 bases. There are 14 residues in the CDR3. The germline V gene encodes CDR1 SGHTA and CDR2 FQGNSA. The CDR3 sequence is CASSLGQGNQPQHF. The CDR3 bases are TGTGCCAGCAGCTTGGGACAGGGCAATCAGCCCCAGCATTTT.

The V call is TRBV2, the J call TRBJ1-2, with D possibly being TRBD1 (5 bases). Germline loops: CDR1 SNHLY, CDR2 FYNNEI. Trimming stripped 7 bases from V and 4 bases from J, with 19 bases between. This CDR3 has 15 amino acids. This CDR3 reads CASIITGGLLYGYTF. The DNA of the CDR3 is TGTGCCAGCATTATAACAGGAGGGCTTCTCTATGGCTACACCTTC.

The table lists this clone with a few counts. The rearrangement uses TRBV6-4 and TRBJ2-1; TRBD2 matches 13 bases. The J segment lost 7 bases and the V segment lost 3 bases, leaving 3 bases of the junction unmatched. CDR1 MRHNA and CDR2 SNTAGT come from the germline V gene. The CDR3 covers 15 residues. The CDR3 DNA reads TGTGCCAGCAGTGAAAAGACTAGCGGGAGGAATGAGCAGTTCTTC. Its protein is CASSEKTSGRNEQFF.

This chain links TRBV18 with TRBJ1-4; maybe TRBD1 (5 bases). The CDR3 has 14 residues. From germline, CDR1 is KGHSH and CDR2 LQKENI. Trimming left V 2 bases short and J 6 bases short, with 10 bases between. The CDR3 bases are TGTGCCAGCTCACCAAACAGGCAGGATGAAAAACTGTTTTTT. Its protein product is CASSPNRQDEKLFF.

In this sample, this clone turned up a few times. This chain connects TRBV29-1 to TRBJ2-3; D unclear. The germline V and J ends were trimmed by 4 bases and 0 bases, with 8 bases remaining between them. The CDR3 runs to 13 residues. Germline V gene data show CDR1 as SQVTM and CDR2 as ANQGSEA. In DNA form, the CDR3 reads TGCAGCGTTGTGCGCCCGAGCACAGATACGCAGTATTTT. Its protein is CSVVRPSTDTQYF.

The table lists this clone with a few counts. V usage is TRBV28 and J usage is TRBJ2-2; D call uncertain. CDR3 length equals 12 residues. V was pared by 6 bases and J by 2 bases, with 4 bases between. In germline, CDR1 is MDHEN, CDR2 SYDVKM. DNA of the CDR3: TGTGCCAGCAGACTCAACACCGGGGAGCTGTTTTTT. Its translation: CASRLNTGELFF.

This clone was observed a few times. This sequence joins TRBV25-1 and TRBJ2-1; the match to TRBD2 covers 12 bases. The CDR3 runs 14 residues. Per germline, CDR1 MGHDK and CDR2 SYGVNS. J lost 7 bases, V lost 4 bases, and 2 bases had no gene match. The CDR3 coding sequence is TGTGCCAGCAGTGCAACTAGCGGGAGGAATGAGCAGTTCTTC. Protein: CASSATSGRNEQFF.

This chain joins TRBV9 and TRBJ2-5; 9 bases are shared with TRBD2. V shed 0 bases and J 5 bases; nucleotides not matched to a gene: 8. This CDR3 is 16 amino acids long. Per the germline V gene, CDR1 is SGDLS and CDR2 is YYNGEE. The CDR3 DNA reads TGTGCCAGCAGCGTAGAAGTAGCGGGAGTGCACGAGACCCAGTACTTC. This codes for CASSVEVAGVHETQYF.

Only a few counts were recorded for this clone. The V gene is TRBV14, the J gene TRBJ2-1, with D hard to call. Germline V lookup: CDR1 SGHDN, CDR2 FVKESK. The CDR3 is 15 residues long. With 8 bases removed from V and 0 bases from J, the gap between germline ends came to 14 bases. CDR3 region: CASGPLQPSYNEQFF. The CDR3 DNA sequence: TGTGCCAGCGGCCCCTTACAACCCTCCTACAATGAGCAGTTCTTC.